This TCR beta chain was captured in a study of cytomegalovirus exposure and HLA in healthy donors (dated by TCRdb to about 2017). A note on the overall study: In an earlier analysis of under 600 of the donors, 250 to 350 Gb of sequence data and 117 million unique TCR beta sequences from 150 million to 200 million T cells were reported. An early release that covered approximately 600 HLA-typed donors contained approximately 300 gigabases of sequencing data and tens of millions of unique TCR sequences. The genetic ancestry cluster associated with self-reported Caucasian donors included around four fifths of the approximately 410 genotyped donors. The study aimed to test whether cataloging public T cell receptors could reveal signatures of past pathogen exposure. The study used immunosequencing to profile the T cell repertoires of 670 or so subjects and linked those repertoires to cytomegalovirus serostatus. Along with the approximately 670-subject first cohort, a separate validation cohort of over 90 different subjects was used. The study combined high-throughput TCR immunosequencing, statistical association of individual TCRs with disease status, and machine learning to predict cytomegalovirus infection status. To study patterns of TCR occurrence, a later analysis re-analyzed previously published TCR beta repertoires from several hundred donors and added high-resolution HLA genotyping. The later analysis used no new phenotypic data to find candidate immune exposures, relying instead on TCR beta sequences and their occurrence across donors. In an earlier analysis of about 590 of the donors, high-throughput TCR beta sequencing was used to judge whether each TCR beta V gene segment behaved as functional or pseudogenic. Alongside the repertoire data, information on donor age, sex, ethnicity and CMV serostatus was compiled. Genome-wide SNP genotypes for about 65% of the 666 donors were used in a later genetic analysis, which treated that subset as a discovery cohort. Every repertoire in the discovery cohort had been generated on one and the same sequencing platform. HLA typing covered class I and class II loci at four-digit resolution. The number of donors typed differed by locus, with about 629-630 for A, B, C, DRB1 and DQB1, 522 for DQA1, 600 to 610 for DPA1, and some 440 for DPB1. Several DR-DQ haplotypes were handled as single units for association and clustering, since linkage in the cohort was strong. Among roughly 400 genotyped donors of the cohort, an average of roughly 230,000 unique TCR beta nucleotide sequences was sequenced per donor, of which approximately 19% were non-productive. The full study reports these points: The classifier was reported to diagnose cytomegalovirus status with high specificity and sensitivity in both the original and validation cohorts. A total of fewer than 200 TCR beta chains were listed by the study as associated with cytomegalovirus. Linkage disequilibrium might explain the correlated functional status among segregating V segments, but an unknown experimental factor could not be ruled out. A further reported finding was that TCR beta sequences accurately predicted the HLA-A and HLA-B alleles for most subjects in the first cohort. The 87-base-pair reads could not distinguish some IMGT-functional V segments, including TRBV6-2 and TRBV6-3, so those segments were excluded. In vitro tests confirmed that three of the cytomegalovirus-associated TCR beta chains recognize cytomegalovirus antigens. In a later analysis, TCR association rates were found to vary across HLA loci, with the most associated TCRs seen for DRB1 alleles and the fewest for HLA-C alleles. In a later analysis, most CMV-associated TCR beta chains were found to appear HLA-restricted, with HLA associations seemingly driven largely by CMV exposure. A later genetic analysis associated a missense DCLRE1C variant with V-gene and J-gene trimming of TCR beta chains, and an independent cohort replicated the association. Roughly uniform sequencing depth across donors was assumed in presence/absence analyses, although this assumption may not hold. When HLA alleles, especially DR and DQ, strongly co-occurred, TCR associations were difficult to assign to individual alleles. Several of the top co-occurrence clusters appeared to be linked to parvovirus B19, influenza, CMV and Epstein-Barr virus, according to a later analysis. A later genetic analysis reported fewer N-insertions in productive TCRs among donors in an Asian-associated ancestry cluster than the roughly 620-donor mean. An earlier analysis of around 500 of the donors showed that most TCR beta V segments appeared in productive rearrangements either about 87% or about 30% of the time, which broadly matched IMGT annotations. A cluster of highly shared sequence variants was judged likely to represent a technical artifact of the sequencing pipeline. At a false discovery rate of 0.05, a later analysis linked 15,000 to 20,000 TCR beta sequences to specific HLA alleles. This cohort had only TCR beta chains sequenced, and the lack of alpha or paired-chain data limited which features could be detected. Because some donors lacked HLA typing at each locus, the association tests relied only on the typed subset. Most TCR sequences were seen in very few donors, while some public TCRs were found in many individuals. For the cohort, immune exposure information was limited to CMV serostatus. A later analysis found that HLA-associated TCR beta chains were more clonally expanded and had lower generation probabilities than equally common non-associated chains. The authors suggested that the approach could potentially be generalized to other disease states and immunological phenotypes. Because counts were too low, seventeen rarely observed V segments, including chromosome 9 orphons, were excluded from the earlier analysis of 587 of the donors.

Library preparation was by the immunoSEQ multiplex PCR assay. For the multiplex PCR, a mixture combining 60 forward primers for TCR Vbeta segments and 13 reverse primers for TCR Jbeta segments was used. Amplification of the CDR3 region of rearranged TCR beta genes was performed with a multiplex PCR assay on genomic DNA. The amplified TCR beta libraries were sequenced on the Illumina HiSeq System as 87-base-pair reads. Per the original workflow: Across the 600 to 700 repertoires, a later analysis counted 80 million or so unique TCR beta chains, some 11 million of which were shared by at least two donors. A nearest-neighbor algorithm error-corrected the raw reads and collapsed the reads into unique sequences, merging closely related sequences to remove PCR and sequencing errors. Alignment of CDR3 sequences to IMGT reference sequences was used to assign V, D and J gene segments. For a sequence to be retained, a match of at least six nucleotides was required to both a V gene segment and a J gene segment. A rearrangement was called productive if the CDR3 had no stop codons and remained in frame with V and J, and every other rearrangement was called non-productive. Following IMGT convention, CDR3 was defined as the stretch from the second conserved V-encoded cysteine up to the conserved J-encoded phenylalanine. Sequences without an unambiguous match to a single V gene segment were excluded from the earlier analysis of approximately 600 of the donors. An earlier analysis of fewer than 750 of the donors called V segments functional above 56.7% productive rearrangements and segregating when the between-donor standard deviation exceeded 5%. A statistical classification framework was built to diagnose cytomegalovirus status from the catalog of TCR beta chain sequences. In a later analysis, V and J genes were assigned by comparing TCR nucleotide sequences against IMGT/GENE-DB human TR gene sequences. In a later analysis, CDR3 sequences and most-parsimonious VDJ recombination scenarios were assigned using the TCRdist pipeline. A later analysis defined each TCR beta chain by its CDR3 amino acid sequence plus V-gene family, and excluded reads lacking a unique V-gene family. As a way to deal with suspected cross-contamination and a sequencing artifact, a later analysis dropped over 550 nucleotide sequences that were highly shared and had low generation probability. In a later analysis, a clonal expansion index for each public chain was calculated from normalized within-repertoire ranks of inferred template counts. In a later analysis, generation probabilities were computed with a VDJ recombination model fitted to out-of-frame rearrangements, and the resulting probabilities were checked against IGoR. Hypergeometric tests were used in a later analysis to score TCR-TCR, TCR-HLA and TCR-CMV co-occurrence, with a repertoire-size bias correction applied to the TCR pairs. In a later analysis, false discovery rates were estimated by permuting HLA or CMV assignments 20 times. A later analysis grouped co-occurring TCRs with DBSCAN, adding TCRdist sequence similarity when clustering within HLA-allele-positive subsets. For co-occurrence clustering, repertoires with fewer than 30,000 or more than 120,000 public chains were excluded, along with several repertoires with anomalous nucleotide sharing. TCRdb took this table from immuneACCESS and kept in-frame rearrangements with V and J called. Such tables lack part of the clones; where checked against another copy, unresolved V genes explain under half of the gap, and the rest is unexplained. For V, J and clone size, that table is used; D and trimming come from the DNA. The sample table holds 100,000 to 150,000 clones, of which roughly 80% were seen once. Approximately 1.1% of the sample belongs to the ten largest clones.

The cohort comprised approximately 700 healthy bone marrow donors. At the time of sampling, every cohort member was nominally healthy, though immune exposures that went unrecorded were likely present. The donor tested CMV seronegative and was one of the 352 seronegative cohort members. Every donor gave a peripheral blood sample, and the peripheral blood mononuclear cells from that sample were used for TCR beta sequencing. The Qiagen DNeasy Blood Extraction Kit was used to extract genomic DNA from the blood cell samples. This clone was seen a few times. The specificity of this receptor is unknown. The record has no base qualities; no much larger clone is one base away. Other DNA sequences in this sample translate to the same CDR3. Based on the germline V gene (reference sequence), the CDR1 and CDR2 sequences are SEHNR and FQNEAQ. A distance of 10 bases separates the germline ends of V and J, which lose 3 bases and 0 bases respectively. There are 15 amino acids in the CDR3, from cysteine to phenylalanine inclusive. The CDR3 DNA has 45 bases and is translated from base 1.

Source material: PBMCs. The clonotype originates from a boy aged 5-17 years in good health and CMV-seronegative. The V and J genes are TRBV7-9 and TRBJ2-3, with TRBD2 as a weak D call on 5 bases. CDR3 reads: CASSFSSGSTDTQYF. The DNA sequence is given as TGTGCCAGCAGCTTCTCCTCGGGGAGCACAGATACGCAGTATTTT.